This record concerns one TCR beta chain sequence. It lacks a known antigen. No much larger clonotype is one base removed from it; base qualities were not supplied. The data were obtained in a study of OX40 agonist ivuxolimab in advanced cancers. Study-wide context: The costimulatory receptor OX40 (CD134) was targeted by ivuxolimab, a fully human IgG2 agonistic monoclonal antibody. Peripheral TCRbeta sequencing was intended to test whether TCR sequence diversity was altered and clonal T-cell expansion was caused by ivuxolimab. Of the 52 patients in dose escalation, some 20 had hepatocellular carcinoma, some 15 had melanoma, 9 had renal cell carcinoma and 9 had head and neck cancer. Partial responses occurred in three dose-escalation patients: two with cutaneous melanoma and one with hepatocellular carcinoma. Patients were allowed to have had prior anti-PD-1, anti-PD-L1 or anti-CTLA-4 therapy, and 40% of the dose-escalation patients had been treated with checkpoint inhibitors. In the dose-escalation cohort, 82.7% of patients were male, and the mean age was approximately 60 years, with a range of about 23 to 90. The monotherapy dose-escalation portion (N of about 47 patients) of the phase I ivuxolimab trial is reported in the paper. Intravenous ivuxolimab was administered to patients every 2 weeks at six dose levels: 0.01, 0.1, 0.3, 1.5, 3 and 10 mg/kg.

Patients with a history of autoimmune disease or receiving systemic immunosuppression were excluded from the trial. In every dose cohort, peripheral blood was drawn for TCR sequencing at baseline, cycle 4 day 1, and cycle 7 day 1. The samples were taken from a phase I, first-in-human, multicenter, open-label dose-escalation trial of ivuxolimab. The trial enrolled adults with locally advanced or metastatic head and neck squamous cell, hepatocellular, melanoma or renal cell carcinoma. Before TCR sequencing, CD4+ and CD8+ T cells were separately sorted from peripheral blood. To sequence the TCRbeta CDR3 region, genomic DNA was isolated from the sorted cells. The immunoSEQ Assay was used to sequence the TCRbeta CDR3 regions. TCRdb obtained this table from immuneACCESS and retained in-frame rearrangements with V and J assigned. These tables miss some clones; where compared with another copy, unresolved V genes account for less than half of the shortfall, and the remainder is unexplained. The sample table lists tens of thousands of clones, 90% of them with a count of one. Of the sample, 6% to 7.5% is held by the ten largest clones.

Via the germline V gene, CDR1 is MDHEN and CDR2 SYDVKM. Taken from cysteine to phenylalanine, the CDR3 has 15 residues. Only the CDR3 region is kept as DNA, spanning 45 bases read in frame from base 1. V sheds 4 bases and J sheds 7 bases, leaving 18 bases between their ends. What the research found in general, with its limitations: At doses of 0.1 to 3.0 mg/kg, clonal expansion of both CD4+ and CD8+ blood T cells was observed from baseline to week 6. In the 0.1-3.0 mg/kg groups, partial responders were among the patients with the lowest normalized peripheral clonal expansion, particularly in CD8+ T cells. Low levels of normalized T-cell clonal expansion were also seen in some patients who did not respond. After ivuxolimab, more expanded clones were found on average in CD8+ T cells than in CD4+ T cells. The antigen specificity of the peripheral T cells that underwent clonal expansion was not determined.

Recombination linked TRBV28 to TRBJ2-3, with no reliable assignment of the D segment. This receptor was identified in an adult with an advanced solid tumor such as melanoma, head and neck, liver or kidney cancer. Specimen: CD4+ or CD8+ T cells sorted from blood, collected in a trial of the OX40 agonist ivuxolimab. The nucleotides are TGTGCCAGCAGTTCTATCGACTCAGAGGTCTATACGCAGTATTTT. This yields the protein CASSSIDSEVYTQYF. The variable domain in full, with residues beyond the CDR3 obtained from the reference TRBV28 and TRBJ2-3 genes, is DVKVTQSSRYLVKRTGEKVFLECVQDMDHENMFWYRQDPGLGLRLIYFSYDVKMKEKGDIPEGYSVSREKKERFSLILESASTNQTSMYLCASSSIDSEVYTQYFGPGTRLTVL.